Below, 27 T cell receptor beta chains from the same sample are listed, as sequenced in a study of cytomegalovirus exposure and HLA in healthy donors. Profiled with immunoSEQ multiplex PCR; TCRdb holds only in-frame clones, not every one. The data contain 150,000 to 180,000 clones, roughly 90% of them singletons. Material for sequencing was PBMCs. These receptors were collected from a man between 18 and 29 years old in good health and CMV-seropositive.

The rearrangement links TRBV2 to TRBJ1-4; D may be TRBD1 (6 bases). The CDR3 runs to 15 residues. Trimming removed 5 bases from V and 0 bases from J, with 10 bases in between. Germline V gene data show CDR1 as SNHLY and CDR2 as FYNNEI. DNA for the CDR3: TGTGCCAGCAGTCCGGACAGAGCAACTAATGAAAAACTGTTTTTT. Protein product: CASSPDRATNEKLFF. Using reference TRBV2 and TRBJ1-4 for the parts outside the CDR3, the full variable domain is EPEVTQTPSHQVTQMGQEVILRCVPISNHLYFYWYRQILGQKVEFLVSFYNNEISEKSEIFDDQFSVERPDGSNFTLKIRSTKLEDSAMYFCASSPDRATNEKLFFGSGTQLSVL.

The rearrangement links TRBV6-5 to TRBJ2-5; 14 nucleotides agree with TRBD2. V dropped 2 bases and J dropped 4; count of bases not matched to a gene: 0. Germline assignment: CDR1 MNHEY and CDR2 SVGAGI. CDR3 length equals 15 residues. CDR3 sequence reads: CASSYGTSGRETQYF. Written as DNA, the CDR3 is TGTGCCAGCAGTTACGGGACTAGCGGGAGAGAGACCCAGTACTTC.

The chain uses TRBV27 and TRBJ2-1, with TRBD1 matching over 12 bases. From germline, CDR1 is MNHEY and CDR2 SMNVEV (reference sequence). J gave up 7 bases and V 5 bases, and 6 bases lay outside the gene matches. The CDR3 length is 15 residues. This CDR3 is CASSPWDRGPNEQFF. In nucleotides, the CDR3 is TGTGCCAGCAGTCCCTGGGACAGGGGGCCAAATGAGCAGTTCTTC.

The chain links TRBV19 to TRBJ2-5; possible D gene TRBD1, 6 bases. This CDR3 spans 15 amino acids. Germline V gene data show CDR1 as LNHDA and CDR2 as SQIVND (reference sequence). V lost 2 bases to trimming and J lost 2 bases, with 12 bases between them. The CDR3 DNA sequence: TGTGCCAGTAGTATAAAGGGGACATATCAAGAGACCCAGTACTTC. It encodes CASSIKGTYQETQYF.

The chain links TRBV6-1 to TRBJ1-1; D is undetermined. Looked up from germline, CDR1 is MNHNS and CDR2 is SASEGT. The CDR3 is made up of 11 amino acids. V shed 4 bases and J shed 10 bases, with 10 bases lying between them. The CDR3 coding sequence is TGTGCCAGCAGTGGGCACCCCTTAGCTTTCTTT. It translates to CASSGHPLAFF.

CDR3 amino acids: CASSIGGRSYEQYF. CDR3 in DNA: TGTGCCAGCAGTATCGGTGGCAGGTCCTACGAGCAGTACTTC. V is TRBV5-4 and J is TRBJ2-7, with no clear D. Germline V lookup: CDR1 SGHNT, CDR2 YYREEE (reference sequence). V lost 5 bases, J lost 1 base, and 13 bases lay in between. The CDR3 is made up of 14 amino acids.

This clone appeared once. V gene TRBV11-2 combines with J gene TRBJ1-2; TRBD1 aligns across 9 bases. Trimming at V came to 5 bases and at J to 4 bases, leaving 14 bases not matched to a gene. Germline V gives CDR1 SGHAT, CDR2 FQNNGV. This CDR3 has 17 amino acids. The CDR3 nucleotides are TGTGCCAGCAGCCCGAGGAGGGGACAGGGATTTATCTATGGCTACACCTTC. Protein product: CASSPRRGQGFIYGYTF.

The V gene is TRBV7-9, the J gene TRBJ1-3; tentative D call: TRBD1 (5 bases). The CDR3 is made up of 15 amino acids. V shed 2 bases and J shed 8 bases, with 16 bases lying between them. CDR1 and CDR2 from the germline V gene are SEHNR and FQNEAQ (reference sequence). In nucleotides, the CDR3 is TGTGCCAGCAGCTTACCCTACACTGGAGGGGACACCATATATTTT. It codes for CASSLPYTGGDTIYF. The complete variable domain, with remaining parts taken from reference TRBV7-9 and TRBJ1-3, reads DTGVSQNPRHKITKRGQNVTFRCDPISEHNRLYWYRQTLGQGPEFLTYFQNEAQLEKSRLLSDRFSAERPKGSFSTLEIQRTEQGDSAMYLCASSLPYTGGDTIYFGEGSWLTVV.

The CDR3 DNA reads TGTGCCAGCAGCTTAGTCAGGTCTGTCTCCACCGGGGAGCTGTTTTTT. Translating gives CASSLVRSVSTGELFF. V is TRBV11-2 and J is TRBJ2-2, with D uncertain. Trimming took off 1 base at V and 4 bases at J, with 13 bases between the two ends. This CDR3 comprises 16 residues. Germline CDR1 reads SGHAT; CDR2 reads FQNNGV.

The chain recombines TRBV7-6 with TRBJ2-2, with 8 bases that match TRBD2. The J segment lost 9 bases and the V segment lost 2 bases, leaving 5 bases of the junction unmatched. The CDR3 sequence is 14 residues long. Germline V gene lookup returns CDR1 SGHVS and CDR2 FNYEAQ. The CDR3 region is CASSLPAGGRELFF. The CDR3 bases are TGTGCCAGCAGCTTACCGGCGGGAGGCCGGGAGCTGTTTTTT.

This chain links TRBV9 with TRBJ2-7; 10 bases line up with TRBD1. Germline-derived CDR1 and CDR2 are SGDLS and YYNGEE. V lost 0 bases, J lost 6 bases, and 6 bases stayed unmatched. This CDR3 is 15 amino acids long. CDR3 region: CASSVGGTGDPEQYF. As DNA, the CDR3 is TGTGCCAGCAGCGTAGGAGGGACAGGGGACCCCGAGCAGTACTTC.

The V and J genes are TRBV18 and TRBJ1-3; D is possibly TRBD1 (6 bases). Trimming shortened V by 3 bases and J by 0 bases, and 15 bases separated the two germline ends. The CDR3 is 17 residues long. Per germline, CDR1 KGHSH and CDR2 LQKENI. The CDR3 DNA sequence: TGTGCCAGCTCACCGTCACCCAGGGGACCCTCTGGAAACACCATATATTTT. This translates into CASSPSPRGPSGNTIYF.

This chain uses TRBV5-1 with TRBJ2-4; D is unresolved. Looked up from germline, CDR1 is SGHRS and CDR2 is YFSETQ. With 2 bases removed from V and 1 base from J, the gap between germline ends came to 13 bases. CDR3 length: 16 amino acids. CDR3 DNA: TGCGCCAGCAGCTTCTCTAGGTCCGGGGCCAAAAACATTCAGTACTTC. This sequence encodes CASSFSRSGAKNIQYF.

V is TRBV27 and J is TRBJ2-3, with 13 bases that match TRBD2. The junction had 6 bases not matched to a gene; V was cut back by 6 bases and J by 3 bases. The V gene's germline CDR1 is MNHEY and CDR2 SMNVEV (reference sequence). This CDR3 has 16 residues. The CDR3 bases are TGTGCCAGCAGCCGAGGGACTAGCGGGATAACAGATACGCAGTATTTT. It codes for CASSRGTSGITDTQYF.

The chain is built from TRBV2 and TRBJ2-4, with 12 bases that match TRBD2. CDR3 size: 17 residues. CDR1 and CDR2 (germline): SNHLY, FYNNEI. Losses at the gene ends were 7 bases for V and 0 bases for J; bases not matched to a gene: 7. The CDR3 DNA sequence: TGTGCCAGCAACTCCCTAGCGGGGGGGCTAGCCAAAAACATTCAGTACTTC. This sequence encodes CASNSLAGGLAKNIQYF.

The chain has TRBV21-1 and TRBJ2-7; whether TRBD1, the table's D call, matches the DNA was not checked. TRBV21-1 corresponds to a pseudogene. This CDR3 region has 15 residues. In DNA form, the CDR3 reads TGTGCCAGCAGCAAAGCGCGGGGACAGACCTACGAGCAGTACTTC. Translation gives CASSKARGQTYEQYF.

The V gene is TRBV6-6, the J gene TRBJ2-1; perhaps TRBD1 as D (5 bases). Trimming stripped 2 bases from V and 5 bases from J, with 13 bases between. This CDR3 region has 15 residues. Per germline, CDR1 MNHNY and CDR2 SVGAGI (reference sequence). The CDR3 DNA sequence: TGTGCCAGCAGTTACCGACCCCAAGGGGACAATGAGCAGTTCTTC. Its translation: CASSYRPQGDNEQFF.

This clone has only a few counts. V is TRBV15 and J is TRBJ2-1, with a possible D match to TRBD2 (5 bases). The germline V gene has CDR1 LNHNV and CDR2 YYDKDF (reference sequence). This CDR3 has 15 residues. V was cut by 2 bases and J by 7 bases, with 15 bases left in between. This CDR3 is CATSRFGMTLNEQFF. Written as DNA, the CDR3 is TGTGCCACCAGCAGATTCGGGATGACCCTAAATGAGCAGTTCTTC.

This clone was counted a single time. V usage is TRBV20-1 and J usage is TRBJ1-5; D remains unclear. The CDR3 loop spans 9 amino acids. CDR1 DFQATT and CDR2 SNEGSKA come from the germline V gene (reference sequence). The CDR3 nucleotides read TGCACTTTAAATCAGCCCCAGCATTTT. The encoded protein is CTLNQPQHF.

The CDR3 protein is CASSIDWVSTDTQYF. CDR3 DNA sequence: TGCGCCAGCAGCATTGACTGGGTCAGCACAGATACGCAGTATTTT. The chain uses TRBV5-1 and TRBJ2-3; D is unresolved. Looked up from germline, CDR1 is SGHRS and CDR2 is YFSETQ. The CDR3 extends over 15 amino acids. V was clipped by 4 bases and J by 0 bases, with 12 bases between them.

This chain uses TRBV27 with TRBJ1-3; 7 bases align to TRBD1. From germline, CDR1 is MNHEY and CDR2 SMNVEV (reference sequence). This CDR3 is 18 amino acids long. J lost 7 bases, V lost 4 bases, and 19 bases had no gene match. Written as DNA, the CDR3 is TGTGCCAGCAGTTCTTACAGGGGCCCTAGATCTGGAAGGAACACCATATATTTT. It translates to CASSSYRGPRSGRNTIYF.

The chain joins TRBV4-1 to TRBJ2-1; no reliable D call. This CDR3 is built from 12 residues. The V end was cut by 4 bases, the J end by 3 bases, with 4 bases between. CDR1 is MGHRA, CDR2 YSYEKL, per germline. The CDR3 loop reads CASSPGYNEQFF. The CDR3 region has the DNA TGCGCCAGCAGCCCGGGCTACAATGAGCAGTTCTTC.

CDR3 protein: CASSGSGTDTQYF. CDR3 in DNA: TGTGCCAGCAGTGGATCGGGGACAGATACGCAGTATTTT. The rearrangement joins TRBV27 to TRBJ2-3, with D possibly matching TRBD2 (5 bases). The length of the CDR3 is 13 residues. Per the germline V gene, CDR1 is MNHEY and CDR2 is SMNVEV (reference sequence). V dropped 5 bases and J dropped 3 bases, with 9 bases sitting between them.

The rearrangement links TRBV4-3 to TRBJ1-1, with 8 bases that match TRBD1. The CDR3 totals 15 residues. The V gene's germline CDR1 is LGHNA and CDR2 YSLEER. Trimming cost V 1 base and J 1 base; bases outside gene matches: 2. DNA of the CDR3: TGCGCCAGCAGCCAAGTCGGGACAGGGAACACTGAAGCTTTCTTT. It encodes CASSQVGTGNTEAFF.

The CDR3 nucleotides read TGTGCCACCAGCCGGGGAACAGCCGCGGGGGAGCAGTACTTC. Protein: CATSRGTAAGEQYF. The chain has TRBV15 and TRBJ2-7, with D possibly TRBD2 on 6 matching bases. V was trimmed by 5 bases and J by 7 bases, leaving 18 bases between them. The CDR3 has 14 amino acids. Germline V CDR1 and CDR2: LNHNV, YYDKDF (reference sequence).

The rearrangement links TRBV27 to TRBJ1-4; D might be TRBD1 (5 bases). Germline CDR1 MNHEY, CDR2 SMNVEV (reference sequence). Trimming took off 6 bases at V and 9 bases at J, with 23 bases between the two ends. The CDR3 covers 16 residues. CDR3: CASRARGVLNEKKLFF. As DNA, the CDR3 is TGTGCCAGCAGAGCTAGGGGCGTCCTTAATGAGAAAAAACTGTTTTTT.

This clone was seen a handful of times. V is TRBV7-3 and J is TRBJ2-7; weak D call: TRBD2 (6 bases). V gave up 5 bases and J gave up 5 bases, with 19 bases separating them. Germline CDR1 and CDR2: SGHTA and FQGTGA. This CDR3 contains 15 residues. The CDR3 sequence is CASSPSGGGIHEQYF. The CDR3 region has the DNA TGTGCCAGCAGCCCGAGTGGGGGAGGCATCCACGAGCAGTACTTC.